This T cell receptor (beta chain) stems from a study of blood T cell repertoires in COVID-19. Study information: Samples taken during acute and convalescent COVID-19 were collected in the United States, Italy and Spain. PBMCs, B-cell-depleted T cells, or T cells provided the cDNA or gDNA that made up the material.

From germline, CDR1 is LGHDT and CDR2 YNNKEL (reference sequence). V lost 1 base, J lost 4 bases, and 5 bases stayed unmatched. The CDR3 sequence is 17 residues long. Under the authors' procedure: The assay estimated nucleated cells by amplifying reference gene primers. Clones were sequenced by immunoSEQ multiplex PCR, and TCRdb holds only the in-frame ones, with some missing. V and J calls plus clone size are reproduced from that table; the DNA served to infer D and trimming. In the table there are 150,000 to 200,000 clones, roughly four fifths of which are singletons. Specimen: peripheral blood. This TCR was recovered from a human donor with acute or convalescent COVID-19. The donor label of this sample is uncertain. This chain connects TRBV3-1 (or the pseudogene TRBV3-2) to TRBJ2-7; TRBD2 agrees at 15 bases. Here the CDR3 reads CASSQVLGTSGGYEQYF. CDR3 DNA sequence: TGTGCCAGCAGCCAAGTGCTGGGGACTAGCGGGGGGTACGAGCAGTACTTC.